Sequencing of this T cell receptor beta chain was carried out in a study of cytomegalovirus exposure and HLA in healthy donors. A single count supports this clone. Antigen: not known. Primers: 60 Vbeta forward and 13 Jbeta reverse. Here immunoSEQ multiplex PCR was the method, and the copy in TCRdb shows in-frame clones only, minus some. The sample lists fewer than 300,000 clones, 80% occurring once. The study's findings and limits: Among TCR beta chains, those listed as cytomegalovirus-associated numbered over 150. In a later analysis, at a false discovery rate of 0.05, over 15,000 TCR beta sequences were associated with HLA alleles. What was likely a sequencing artifact was a cluster of highly shared sequence variants.

The CDR3 has 13 residues. V lost 10 bases and J lost 1; bases outside the gene matches: 5. Germline assignment: CDR1 MNHEY and CDR2 SVGAGI. Each donor was nominally healthy when sampled (though unrecorded immune exposures were likely). The chain recombines TRBV6-5 with TRBJ1-1; 8 nucleotides agree with TRBD1. The sequence came from a girl aged 2 to 10 in good health and CMV-seronegative. Sample: PBMCs. This CDR3 is CATRQGPNTEAFF. In DNA, the CDR3 is TGTGCCACCCGACAGGGGCCGAACACTGAAGCTTTCTTT.